Listed below are T cell receptor beta chains from one sample, sequenced in a study of T cell responses to AZD1222 COVID-19 vaccine. Using immunoSEQ multiplex PCR, the repertoire was profiled, and TCRdb retains in-frame clones only, with some absent. The sample lists about 150,000 clones; 80% to 90% were seen once. This sample comprised peripheral blood, obtained on day 0 of AZD1222 vaccination. Every receptor here comes from an adult in good health. Both conserved end residues are part of each CDR3. Fields, in order: clone size, J gene, V gene, CDR3 protein. A clone size is listed for some rows: how often the clone was seen (once, few, many), or a class if it is expanded.

NA | TRBJ2-3 | TRBV3-1/TRBV3-2 | CASRRTTDYPGDTQYF
NA | TRBJ1-5 | TRBV19 | CASSIRRNGNQPQHF
NA | TRBJ2-5 | TRBV2 | CASTEGTLPRETQYF
NA | TRBJ2-1 | TRBV27 | CASSLKGLAINDEQFF
NA | TRBJ1-6 | TRBV18 | CASSPGWGNSPLHF
NA | TRBJ1-1 | TRBV5-1 | CASTLYDRLTEAFF
NA | TRBJ1-1 | TRBV11-2 | CASSWGAFGNTEAFF
NA | TRBJ2-5 | TRBV6-5 | CASRRGSTGEETQYF
NA | TRBJ2-7 | TRBV15 | CATSSRNYEQYF
NA | TRBJ2-7 | TRBV5-5 | CASSLRRGPFEQYF
NA | TRBJ2-1 | TRBV5-1 | CASSLFRGDRQFF
NA | TRBJ2-5 | TRBV9 | CASSFSWTQETQYF
NA | TRBJ2-3 | TRBV24-1 | CATSDLITSGRAPTQYF
once | TRBJ2-2 | TRBV30 | CAWSRDHNTGELFF
NA | TRBJ2-7 | TRBV28 | CASSLHDRDSSYEQYF
NA | TRBJ2-5 | TRBV10-3 | CAISGSHETQYF
NA | TRBJ2-2 | TRBV10-1 | CASSEYPSGNTGELFF
NA | TRBJ2-1 | TRBV6-5 | CASSFRPSQFF
few | TRBJ2-5 | TRBV19 | CASSMGASGTQETQYF
NA | TRBJ1-3 | TRBV4-2 | CASSQEGPRSSGNTIYF
NA | TRBJ1-2 | TRBV5-1 | CASMRTGGSYGYTF
NA | TRBJ2-7 | TRBV19 | CASSKFGTSYEQYF
NA | TRBJ2-1 | TRBV27 | CASSFAGAYNEQFF
NA | TRBJ1-1 | TRBV6-2/TRBV6-3 | CASSYSGWGRVTEAFF
NA | TRBJ2-2 | TRBV2 | CASRKEDTPTGELFF
NA | TRBJ2-2 | TRBV5-6 | CASSPGQGFTGELFF
NA | TRBJ2-2 | TRBV7-2 | CASSLHHEPELFF
NA | TRBJ1-1 | TRBV7-9 | CASSLRALTGVNTEAFF
NA | TRBJ2-3 | TRBV7-2 | CASSFTSGITDTQYF
NA | TRBJ2-1 | TRBV5-1 | CASSLLLAGNNEQFF
NA | TRBJ1-5 | TRBV19 | CASRGNRGSPLFSNQPQHF
NA | TRBJ1-1 | TRBV2 | CASRTGTTEAFF
NA | TRBJ1-5 | TRBV2 | CASRRGANQPQHF
NA | TRBJ1-5 | TRBV30 | CAWSEALPTQPQHF
NA | TRBJ1-2 | TRBV2 | CASKSGVYGYTF
NA | TRBJ2-5 | TRBV7-3 | CASSFDSAARETQYF
NA | TRBJ1-5 | TRBV27 | CASSLGDREGQPQHF
NA | TRBJ2-7 | TRBV9 | CASSVGWYEQYF
NA | TRBJ2-7 | TRBV12-3/TRBV12-4 | CASRFSSTYEQYF
NA | TRBJ1-2 | TRBV19 | CATSTGQGVFSGYTF
NA | TRBJ1-1 | TRBV19 | CASSTLLDGVRTEAFF
NA | TRBJ1-5 | TRBV3-1/TRBV3-2 | CASSRPGQNQPQHF
NA | TRBJ2-7 | TRBV11-2 | CASSNGLAGAGSYEQYF
few | TRBJ1-5 | TRBV15 | CATDDRTSNQPQHF
few | TRBJ1-6 | TRBV28 | CASSRDILNSPLHF
NA | TRBJ1-4 | TRBV28 | CASRGAGAANEKLFF
few | TRBJ1-2 | TRBV7-3 | CASSSGESYGYTF
NA | TRBJ2-3 | TRBV6-5 | CASSYSGQVTDTQYF
NA | TRBJ2-1 | TRBV28 | CASSPIAHGGNEQFF
NA | TRBJ1-1 | TRBV5-1 | CASSPELGKGFAFF
NA | TRBJ2-1 | TRBV6-4 | CASSRSGNNEQFF
NA | TRBJ1-1 | TRBV28 | CASRAEAFF
NA | TRBJ1-1 | TRBV7-2 | CASSFQGTGPPPKAFF
NA | TRBJ2-1 | TRBV2 | CASRKGTSFYNEQFF
NA | TRBJ2-5 | TRBV7-2 | CASSSQVGTGRETQYF